The subject of this entry is one TCR beta chain. Its matching antigen is unknown. The data derive from a study of T cells expressing NK-cell markers. Background on the study: It was from sorted CD3+CD56+NKG2C+, CD3+CD56+NKG2C- and CD3+CD56-NKG2C+ T cells that TCR beta repertoires came. General study results and limits: The leading position in the CD3+CD56-NKG2C+ fraction of a few donors also went to these clonotypes.

CDR3 length: 13 amino acids. From germline, CDR1 is LGHNA and CDR2 YNFKEQ. TCRdb re-called the 5' RACE reads and gives one entry per CDR3 protein, without DNA. This sample contains 150,000 to 200,000 distinct CDR3 sequences. The rearrangement uses TRBV4-2 and TRBJ2-1; TCRdb's assignment of TRBD1 cannot be checked, as there is no DNA. Sequencing was carried out using blood T cells: a sorted CD56 or NKG2C T cell subset, CD4+ or CD8+ T cells, or bulk PBMC T cells (not recorded which). The clonotype originates from a woman aged 18 to 75 in good health. The CDR3 is CASSQARGANLFF.